The 3 T cell receptor beta chains presented below share a single source sample, sequenced in a study of blood T cell repertoires in COVID-19. Measured with immunoSEQ multiplex PCR; TCRdb has only the in-frame clones, and not every one. The table includes some 50,000 clones, 75% to 90% detected once. The sample consisted of peripheral blood. The receptors were sampled from a woman in her 70s with active COVID-19.

The chain has TRBV10-3 and TRBJ1-1, with D maybe TRBD1 (5 bases). With 7 bases removed from V and 6 bases from J, the gap between germline ends came to 9 bases. The germline gives CDR1 ENHRY, CDR2 SYGVKD. The CDR3 spans 11 residues. CDR3 residues: CAITAGPEAFF. The DNA of the CDR3 is TGTGCCATCACGGCGGGGCCTGAAGCTTTCTTT.

This chain links TRBV19 with TRBJ1-6; 9 bases fit TRBD1. There are 15 residues in the CDR3. CDR1 LNHDA and CDR2 SQIVND come from the germline V gene (reference sequence). The V segment lost 6 bases and the J segment 10 bases; nucleotides outside the gene matches: 10. CDR3: CASRWQDRGDSPLHF. The CDR3, as DNA: TGTGCCAGTAGATGGCAGGACAGGGGAGACTCACCCCTCCACTTT. Combining the CDR3 with reference TRBV19 and TRBJ1-6 gives the whole variable domain DGGITQSPKYLFRKEGQNVTLSCEQNLNHDAMYWYRQDPGQGLRLIYYSQIVNDFQKGDIAEGYSVSREKKESFPLTVTSAQKNPTAFYLCASRWQDRGDSPLHFGNGTRLTVT.

The V and J genes are TRBV18 and TRBJ1-2, with no clear D. Trimming pared 2 bases from V and 8 bases from J, leaving 12 bases between. The CDR3 runs to 13 residues. The germline CDR1 and CDR2 sequences are KGHSH and LQKENI. CDR3 sequence reads: CASSPVPLFGYTF. The CDR3 nucleotides are TGTGCCAGCTCACCAGTTCCCCTGTTCGGCTACACCTTC.